Sequencing of this TCR beta chain was carried out in a study of blood T cell repertoires in COVID-19. Background on the study: Samples taken during acute and convalescent COVID-19 were collected in the United States, Italy and Spain. T cells, B-cell-depleted T cells, or PBMCs provided the cDNA or gDNA that served as material.

Original data processing: Reference gene primer amplification in the assay estimated nucleated cell counts. The table came from immunoSEQ multiplex PCR; TCRdb's copy has only in-frame clones and leaves some out. For V, J and clone size, that table is used; D and trimming come from the DNA. The data show tens of thousands of clones, about 83% seen once. Trimming cost V 1 base and J 2 bases, with 8 bases left between them. Germline V CDR1 and CDR2: MNHEY, SVGEGT. The CDR3 has 14 amino acids. This clonotype was obtained from an elderly man with acute or convalescent COVID-19. Specimen: peripheral blood. The chain employs TRBV6-2 or TRBV6-3 and TRBJ2-5; no firm D call. In DNA, the CDR3 is TGTGCCAGCAGTTACTGGCAGCGACAAGAGACCCAGTACTTC. Translated: CASSYWQRQETQYF.